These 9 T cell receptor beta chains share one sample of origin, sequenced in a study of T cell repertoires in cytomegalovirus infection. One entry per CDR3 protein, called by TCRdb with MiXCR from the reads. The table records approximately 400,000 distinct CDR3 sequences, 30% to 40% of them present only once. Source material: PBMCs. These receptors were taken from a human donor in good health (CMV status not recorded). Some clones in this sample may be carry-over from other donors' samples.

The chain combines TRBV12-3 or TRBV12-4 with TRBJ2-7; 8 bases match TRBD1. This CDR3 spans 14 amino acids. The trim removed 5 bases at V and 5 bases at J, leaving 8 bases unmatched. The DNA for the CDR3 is TGTGCCAGCAGTCCCCGGACAGGGATCGACGAGCAGTACTTC. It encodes CASSPRTGIDEQYF.

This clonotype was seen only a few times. CDR3 in amino acids: CASSLGSGGVMVQYF. CDR3 bases: TGTGCCAGCAGCTTGGGTAGCGGGGGGGTTATGGTCCAGTACTTC. This chain joins TRBV7-2 and TRBJ2-5; 11 bases are a match to TRBD2. The CDR3 is made up of 15 amino acids. Germline V gene lookup returns CDR1 SGHTA and CDR2 FQGNSA. Losses at the gene ends were 3 bases for V and 10 bases for J; bases not matched to a gene: 10.

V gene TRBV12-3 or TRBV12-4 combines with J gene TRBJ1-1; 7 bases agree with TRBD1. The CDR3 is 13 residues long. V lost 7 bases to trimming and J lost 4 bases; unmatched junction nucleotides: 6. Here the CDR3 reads CASTLQGSTEAFF. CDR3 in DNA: TGTGCCAGCACCCTACAGGGGAGCACTGAAGCTTTCTTT.

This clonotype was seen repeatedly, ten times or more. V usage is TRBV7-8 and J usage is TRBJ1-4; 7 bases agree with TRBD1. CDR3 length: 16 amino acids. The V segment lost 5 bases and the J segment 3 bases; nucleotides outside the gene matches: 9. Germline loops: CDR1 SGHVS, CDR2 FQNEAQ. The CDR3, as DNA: TGTGCCAGCAGCCCTCTCGACAGGGCCCCTAATGAAAAACTGTTTTTT. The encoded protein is CASSPLDRAPNEKLFF.

The CDR3 is CASSERTGTGYTF. The CDR3 DNA reads TGTGCCAGTAGTGAAAGGACAGGTACTGGCTACACCTTC. The chain couples TRBV19 to TRBJ1-2, with 7 bases that match TRBD1. The CDR3 consists of 13 residues. With 5 bases clipped from V and 7 bases from J, the junction kept 7 bases outside the gene matches. In germline, CDR1 is LNHDA, CDR2 SQIVND (reference sequence).

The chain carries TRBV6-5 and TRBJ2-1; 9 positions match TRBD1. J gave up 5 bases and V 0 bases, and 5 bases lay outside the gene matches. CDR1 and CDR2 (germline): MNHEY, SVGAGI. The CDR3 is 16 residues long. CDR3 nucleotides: TGTGCCAGCAGTTACTCCGGGACAGGGTCCCACAATGAGCAGTTCTTC. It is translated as CASSYSGTGSHNEQFF.

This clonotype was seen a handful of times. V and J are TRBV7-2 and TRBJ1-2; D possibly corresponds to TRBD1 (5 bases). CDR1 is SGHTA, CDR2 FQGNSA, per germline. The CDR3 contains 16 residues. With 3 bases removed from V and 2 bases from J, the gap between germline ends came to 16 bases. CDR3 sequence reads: CASSFEAGFENYGYTF. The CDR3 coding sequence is TGTGCCAGCAGCTTCGAGGCAGGGTTTGAAAACTATGGCTACACCTTC.

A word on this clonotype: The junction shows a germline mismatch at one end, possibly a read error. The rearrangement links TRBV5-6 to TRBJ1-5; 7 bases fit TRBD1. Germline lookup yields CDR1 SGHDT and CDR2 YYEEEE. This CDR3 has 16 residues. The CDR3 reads CASSWGGGLSNQPPHF. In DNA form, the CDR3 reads TGTGCCAGCAGCTGGGGAGGGGGCCTGAGCAATCAGCCCCCGCATTTT.

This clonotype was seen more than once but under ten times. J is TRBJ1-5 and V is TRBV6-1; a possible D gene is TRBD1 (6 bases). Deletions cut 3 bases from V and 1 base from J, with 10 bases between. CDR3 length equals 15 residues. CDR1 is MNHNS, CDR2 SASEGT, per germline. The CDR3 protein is CASSDPRGSNQPQHF. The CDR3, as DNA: TGTGCCAGCAGTGATCCCAGGGGAAGCAATCAGCCCCAGCATTTT.